The 25 T cell receptor beta chains presented below share a single source sample, sequenced in a study of shared clonotypes between healthy human individuals. The protocol was immunoSEQ multiplex PCR, while the TCRdb copy is restricted to in-frame clones and leaves out a portion. The data hold 2 million to 3 million clones, with over 85% observed a single time. The sequencing sample was made of naive CD4+ T cells from PBMCs. Stated subset: CD45RA+ positively selected. The receptor source for this set is a man aged 18 to 35 in good health. Some clones in this sample may be carry-over from other donors' samples.

The chain links TRBV4-1 to TRBJ1-2; D gene uncertain. V lost 0 bases and J lost 8, with 10 bases in between. The CDR3 sequence is 13 residues long. Germline CDR1 MGHRA, CDR2 YSYEKL. CDR3 protein: CASSQDSLYGYTF. The CDR3 DNA reads TGCGCCAGCAGCCAAGATAGCCTTTACGGCTACACCTTC.

The chain uses TRBV7-3 and TRBJ2-1, with D maybe TRBD2 (5 bases). The CDR3 is 12 residues long. The V end was cut by 7 bases, the J end by 8 bases, with 12 bases between. The germline V gene encodes CDR1 SGHTA and CDR2 FQGTGA. CDR3 in DNA: TGTGCCAGCACCCAAGGGCGGGATGAGCAGTTCTTC. Its translation is CASTQGRDEQFF.

This sequence joins TRBV25-1 and TRBJ2-3, with D perhaps given as TRBD1 or TRBD2 (5 bases each). The CDR3 is made up of 17 amino acids. Trimming left V 2 bases short and J 1 base short, with 16 bases between. Germline-derived CDR1 and CDR2 are MGHDK and SYGVNS. CDR3 protein: CASSETGGRRGTDTQYF. For the CDR3, the DNA is TGTGCCAGCAGTGAAACAGGTGGGAGAAGAGGCACAGATACGCAGTATTTT. Full variable domain (rest looked up from reference TRBV25-1 and TRBJ2-3): EADIYQTPRYLVIGTGKKITLECSQTMGHDKMYWYQQDPGMELHLIHYSYGVNSTEKGDLSSESTVSRIRTEHFPLTLESARPSHTSQYLCASSETGGRRGTDTQYFGPGTRLTVL.

The V call is TRBV6-5, the J call TRBJ2-1; the D is unclear. Germline-derived CDR1 and CDR2 are MNHEY and SVGAGI. This CDR3 spans 11 amino acids. V gave up 6 bases and J gave up 5 bases, with 5 bases separating them. CDR3 in amino acids: CASSLNNEQFF. CDR3 in DNA: TGTGCCAGCAGCCTAAACAATGAGCAGTTCTTC.

The V and J genes are TRBV28 and TRBJ2-5, with unresolved D. The V and J ends lost 1 base and 2 bases respectively, with 11 bases between them. This CDR3 has 15 amino acids. Germline V gives CDR1 MDHEN, CDR2 SYDVKM. The DNA of the CDR3 is TGTGCCAGCAGTTTATATAAGACACTGCAAGAGACCCAGTACTTC. Translation: CASSLYKTLQETQYF.

The V and J genes are TRBV6-1 and TRBJ1-2, with 7 nucleotides matching TRBD1. The CDR3 length is 14 residues. J was trimmed by 2 bases and V by 5 bases; bases with no gene match: 5. The germline V gene has CDR1 MNHNS and CDR2 SASEGT. This CDR3 reads CASSSTGRNYGYTF. The CDR3 coding sequence is TGTGCCAGCAGTTCGACAGGGAGGAACTATGGCTACACCTTC.

This chain links TRBV29-1 with TRBJ2-7; 7 bases are shared with TRBD1. CDR3 length: 13 residues. V trimming: 4 bases; J trimming: 2 bases; junction bases outside the gene matches: 5. Germline assignment: CDR1 SQVTM and CDR2 ANQGSEA. The CDR3 DNA reads TGCAGCGTTGCAGGGGGATTTACCTACGAGCAGTACTTC. Residues: CSVAGGFTYEQYF.

This clone was seen a few times. The rearrangement links TRBV15 to TRBJ1-1, with D hard to call. Trimming left V 0 bases short and J 7 bases short, with 9 bases between. The CDR3 length is 13 residues. The germline CDR1 and CDR2 sequences are LNHNV and YYDKDF (reference sequence). The CDR3 sequence is CATSRDFKDEAFF. The CDR3 DNA follows: TGTGCCACCAGCAGAGATTTTAAGGATGAAGCTTTCTTT. The full variable domain, with the rest looked up from reference TRBV15 and TRBJ1-1, is DAMVIQNPRYQVTQFGKPVTLSCSQTLNHNVMYWYQQKSSQAPKLLFHYYDKDFNNEADTPDNFQSRRPNTSFCFLDIRSPGLGDTAMYLCATSRDFKDEAFFGQGTRLTVV.

The gene calls are TRBV13 and TRBJ2-1; D gene uncertain. Trimming pared 6 bases from V and 3 bases from J, leaving 9 bases between. Germline assignment: CDR1 PRHDT and CDR2 FYEKMQ (reference sequence). The CDR3 length is 13 residues. CDR3 sequence reads: CASSPGGYNEQFF. The DNA of the CDR3 is TGTGCCAGCAGTCCGGGTGGCTACAATGAGCAGTTCTTC.

The V call is TRBV7-9, the J call TRBJ2-7; no reliable D call. Germline-derived CDR1 and CDR2 are SEHNR and FQNEAQ (reference sequence). The CDR3 is 16 amino acids. Trimming pared 0 bases from V and 2 bases from J, leaving 14 bases between. DNA for the CDR3: TGTGCCAGCAGCTTAGCGCCTTACGCCGGAGCCTACGAGCAGTACTTC. Protein product: CASSLAPYAGAYEQYF.

The chain combines TRBV5-1 with TRBJ2-1; 14 nucleotides align to TRBD2. The junction had 13 bases not matched to a gene; V was cut back by 4 bases and J by 7 bases. Germline V gene data show CDR1 as SGHRS and CDR2 as YFSETQ. This CDR3 has 18 amino acids. The CDR3: CASSAGTSGSSTGNEQFF. The DNA of the CDR3 is TGCGCCAGCAGCGCGGGGACTAGCGGGAGCTCAACGGGGAATGAGCAGTTCTTC.

The chain combines TRBV7-9 with TRBJ2-5; unclear D gene. Germline CDR1 is SEHNR and CDR2 is FQNEAQ (reference sequence). Between the trimmed V and J ends, which lost 4 bases and 5 bases, there was a span of 8 bases. The CDR3 runs to 12 residues. The CDR3 coding sequence is TGTGCCAGCAGCTGGATGGGGGAGACCCAGTACTTC. Translating it yields CASSWMGETQYF. The full variable domain, in which reference TRBV7-9 and TRBJ2-5 provide the parts outside the CDR3, is DTGVSQNPRHKITKRGQNVTFRCDPISEHNRLYWYRQTLGQGPEFLTYFQNEAQLEKSRLLSDRFSAERPKGSFSTLEIQRTEQGDSAMYLCASSWMGETQYFGPGTRLLVL.

This chain links TRBV9 with TRBJ2-1, with D perhaps matching TRBD1 or TRBD2 (6 bases each). The germline V gene has CDR1 SGDLS and CDR2 YYNGEE. The CDR3 consists of 18 residues. V was clipped by 3 bases and J by 0 bases, with 19 bases between them. In nucleotides, the CDR3 is TGTGCCAGCAGCGCGGGGGCCTCGGCGGTTCCCTCCTACAATGAGCAGTTCTTC. Its protein is CASSAGASAVPSYNEQFF.

The chain links TRBV6-6 to TRBJ2-7; 11 bases agree with TRBD1. Trimming cost V 5 bases and J 6 bases; bases outside gene matches: 6. This CDR3 has 14 amino acids. CDR1 MNHNY and CDR2 SVGAGI come from the germline V gene (reference sequence). As DNA, the CDR3 is TGTGCCAGCAGTGCTAGGACAGGGGGCAGCGAGCAGTACTTC. Its translation: CASSARTGGSEQYF.

The chain recombines TRBV28 with TRBJ2-4; perhaps TRBD2 as D (6 bases). The CDR3 contains 15 residues. Between the trimmed V and J ends, which lost 1 base and 6 bases, there was a span of 13 bases. Germline CDR1 reads MDHEN; CDR2 reads SYDVKM. CDR3 protein: CASSLSPGRGNIQYF. The CDR3, as DNA: TGTGCCAGCAGTTTATCCCCCGGGCGGGGAAACATTCAGTACTTC.

This clone was seen only a few times. The V call is TRBV29-1, the J call TRBJ1-1; D gene unclear. Trimming removed 3 bases from V and 1 base from J, with 9 bases in between. This CDR3 has 13 residues. Germline-derived CDR1 and CDR2 are SQVTM and ANQGSEA. The CDR3 here is CSVDVTQNTEAFF. In nucleotides, the CDR3 is TGCAGCGTTGATGTCACCCAGAACACTGAAGCTTTCTTT.

The J gene is TRBJ2-7, the V gene TRBV5-1, with D perhaps assigned TRBD1 or TRBD2 (5 bases each). Germline V gene lookup returns CDR1 SGHRS and CDR2 YFSETQ. CDR3 length: 16 residues. Trimming cost V 0 bases and J 0 bases, with 13 bases left between them. DNA of the CDR3: TGCGCCAGCAGCTTGGGGGGGACGACAGACTCCTACGAGCAGTACTTC. Translation gives CASSLGGTTDSYEQYF.

In regard to this clone: This may be a read error, as it is one base from a much larger clone. Other DNA sequences in this specimen translate into the identical CDR3. The chain carries TRBV5-1 and TRBJ2-5; no definite D call. CDR1 and CDR2 (germline): SGHRS, YFSETQ. Trimming took off 0 bases at V and 2 bases at J, with 2 bases between the two ends. The CDR3 totals 12 residues. CDR3 sequence: CASSLAQETQYF. CDR3 DNA: TGCGCCAGCAGCTTGGCTCAAGAGACCCAGTACTTC.

This chain joins TRBV6-5 and TRBJ2-7; D is ambiguous. Germline V CDR1 and CDR2: MNHEY, SVGAGI. The CDR3 runs 14 residues. Trimming left V 6 bases short and J 0 bases short, with 12 bases between. The CDR3 here is CASRIVRSSYEQYF. The CDR3 DNA is TGTGCCAGCAGAATTGTCAGGAGCTCCTACGAGCAGTACTTC.

The V and J genes are TRBV2 and TRBJ1-1; no firm D call. CDR1 and CDR2 (germline): SNHLY, FYNNEI. Trimming took 6 bases from V and 1 from J, leaving 12 bases between them. The CDR3 length is 14 residues. The CDR3 loop is CASRGGSTNTEAFF. As DNA, the CDR3 is TGTGCCAGCAGAGGAGGGAGCACGAACACTGAAGCTTTCTTT.

This clone was recorded once. The chain couples TRBV19 to TRBJ1-2, with 9 bases matching TRBD1. The CDR3 totals 15 residues. The V segment lost 9 bases and the J segment 7 bases; nucleotides outside the gene matches: 15. Germline V gene data show CDR1 as LNHDA and CDR2 as SQIVND (reference sequence). CDR3 amino acids: CASRSVGTGKSGYTF. DNA for the CDR3: TGTGCCAGCCGATCTGTAGGGACAGGGAAGAGTGGCTACACCTTC. Drawing the rest from reference TRBV19 and TRBJ1-2, the complete variable domain is DGGITQSPKYLFRKEGQNVTLSCEQNLNHDAMYWYRQDPGQGLRLIYYSQIVNDFQKGDIAEGYSVSREKKESFPLTVTSAQKNPTAFYLCASRSVGTGKSGYTFGSGTRLTVV.

This sequence joins TRBV5-1 and TRBJ2-1, with no clear D. Per the germline V gene, CDR1 is SGHRS and CDR2 is YFSETQ. This CDR3 spans 16 amino acids. V lost 0 bases to trimming and J lost 4 bases, with 14 bases between them. The CDR3 sequence: CASSLGGLDPYNEQFF. The CDR3 DNA is TGCGCCAGCAGCTTGGGTGGCCTAGACCCTTACAATGAGCAGTTCTTC.

This chain uses TRBV19 with TRBJ1-5, with D perhaps matching TRBD1 (5 bases). The CDR3 consists of 13 residues. Per germline, CDR1 LNHDA and CDR2 SQIVND (reference sequence). Trimming removed 6 bases from V and 4 bases from J, with 10 bases in between. The CDR3 loop is CASSVRVNQPQHF. The CDR3, as DNA: TGTGCCAGTAGCGTCAGGGTGAATCAGCCCCAGCATTTT.

The chain uses TRBV11-2 and TRBJ2-1; 7 nucleotides match TRBD1. With 4 bases clipped from V and 4 bases from J, the junction kept 4 bases outside the gene matches. The CDR3 length is 14 residues. Germline-derived CDR1 and CDR2 are SGHAT and FQNNGV. CDR3 protein: CASSWGQHYNEQFF. The CDR3 DNA reads as TGTGCCAGCAGCTGGGGACAGCATTACAATGAGCAGTTCTTC.

The chain's CDR3 is CASSQDISASGRGYNEQFF. For the CDR3, the DNA is TGTGCCAGCAGCCAAGATATTTCCGCTAGCGGGAGAGGGTATAATGAGCAGTTCTTC. The chain recombines TRBV4-2 with TRBJ2-1; 10 bases map to TRBD2. This CDR3 has 19 amino acids. The ends lost 0 bases at V and 7 bases at J; junction bases unmatched: 15. Germline V gives CDR1 LGHNA, CDR2 YNFKEQ.